One T cell receptor (beta chain) is described in this entry. Its antigen is unidentified. This sample was included in a study of early T cells in non-severe SARS-CoV-2 infection. Across the whole study: It was bulk RNA from unsorted whole blood that was sequenced, and the chains were unpaired. General study findings and limits: The matching step, a VDJdb search, favored anti-spike CD8 responses and missed private and CD4 specificities.

Separate cDNA molecules each had unique molecular identifiers attached to them. TCRdb processed the 5' RACE reads anew with MiXCR; each CDR3 protein has one entry. The sample has about 50,000 distinct CDR3 sequences, approximately 8.5% seen once. Between the trimmed V and J ends, which lost 1 base and 4 bases, there was a span of 13 bases. This CDR3 is 15 amino acids long. Sequencing used whole blood. The clonotype was recovered from an adult who was a healthcare worker with PCR-confirmed SARS-CoV-2 infection or an uninfected control (not recorded which). This chain joins TRBV12-3 or TRBV12-4 and TRBJ1-2, with a tentative D call TRBD1 (6 bases). The CDR3 region has the DNA TGTGCCAGCAGTTTAGTCTTGAGGACAGTCTATGGCTACACCTTC. Translation: CASSLVLRTVYGYTF.